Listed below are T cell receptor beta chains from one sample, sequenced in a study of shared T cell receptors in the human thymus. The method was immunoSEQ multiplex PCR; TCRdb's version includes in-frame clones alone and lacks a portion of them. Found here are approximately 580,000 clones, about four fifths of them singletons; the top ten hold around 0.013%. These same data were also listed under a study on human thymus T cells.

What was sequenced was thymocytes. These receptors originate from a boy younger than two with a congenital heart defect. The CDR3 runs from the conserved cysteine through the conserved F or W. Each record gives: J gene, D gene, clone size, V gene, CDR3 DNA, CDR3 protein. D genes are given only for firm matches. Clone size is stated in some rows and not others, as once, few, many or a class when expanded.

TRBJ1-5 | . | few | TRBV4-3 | TGCGCCAGCAGCCAAGAGGGGGGGCAGCCCCAGCATTTT | CASSQEGGQPQHF
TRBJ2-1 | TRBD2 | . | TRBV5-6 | TGTGCCAGCAGCCTAACTAGCGGTAGAGAGCAGTTCTTC | CASSLTSGREQFF
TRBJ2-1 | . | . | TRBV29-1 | TGCAGCGCCGAGCCGGCGGGCTACAATGAGCAGTTCTTC | CSAEPAGYNEQFF
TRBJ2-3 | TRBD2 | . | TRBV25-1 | TGTGCCAGCAGTGAATATAGCGGGAGTCAGACAGATACGCAGTATTTT | CASSEYSGSQTDTQYF
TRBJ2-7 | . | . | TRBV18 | TGTGCCAGCTCACCCCCCCGGGAGATACGAGAGCAGTACTTC | CASSPPREIREQYF
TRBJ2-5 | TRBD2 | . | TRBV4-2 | TGTGCCAGCAGCCAAGGGACTAGCGGGTTGAAAGAGACCCAGTACTTC | CASSQGTSGLKETQYF
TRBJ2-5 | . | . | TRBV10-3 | TGTGCCATCAGTGAGTCAGGGGGGGCAGCACAAGAGACCCAGTACTTC | CAISESGGAAQETQYF
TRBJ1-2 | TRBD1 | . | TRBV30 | TGTGCCTGGCAGTGGGACAGCTCTAACTATGGCTACACCTTC | CAWQWDSSNYGYTF
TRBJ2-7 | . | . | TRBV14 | TGTGCCAGCAGCCAAGATATCGCGCGGGATGGGGCGAAGTACTTC | CASSQDIARDGAKYF
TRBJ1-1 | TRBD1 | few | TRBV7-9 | TGTGCCAGCAGCTTCCAGGGGGCGCATTTGGCTGAAGCTTTCTTT | CASSFQGAHLAEAFF
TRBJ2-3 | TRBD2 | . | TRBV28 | TGTGCCAGCAGCCCCCGACTCGGGACTAGCGGGATGGGCACAGATACGCAGTATTTT | CASSPRLGTSGMGTDTQYF